This section outlines one TCR beta chain sequence together with its context. Its antigen remains unknown. The entry originates in a study of T cell responses to AZD1222 COVID-19 vaccine. Study conclusions and caveats: White British donors predominated, females outnumbered males, and clonal diversity was possibly underestimated.

Germline V gives CDR1 MNHEY, CDR2 SMNVEV (reference sequence). Trimming shortened V by 5 bases and J by 4 bases, and 17 bases separated the two germline ends. The CDR3 has 15 amino acids. Sequenced by immunoSEQ multiplex PCR; TCRdb stores in-frame clones only, minus some. This table has 100,000 to 130,000 clones, 87% appearing once. The chain is built from TRBV27 and TRBJ1-2; D remains ambiguous. Specimen: peripheral blood, collected 28 days after the second AZD1222 dose. The clonotype originates from an adult who received the AZD1222 COVID-19 vaccine. The CDR3 loop is CASSPLAGLPYGYTF. CDR3 nucleotide sequence: TGTGCCAGCAGTCCCCTGGCGGGCCTCCCCTATGGCTACACCTTC.